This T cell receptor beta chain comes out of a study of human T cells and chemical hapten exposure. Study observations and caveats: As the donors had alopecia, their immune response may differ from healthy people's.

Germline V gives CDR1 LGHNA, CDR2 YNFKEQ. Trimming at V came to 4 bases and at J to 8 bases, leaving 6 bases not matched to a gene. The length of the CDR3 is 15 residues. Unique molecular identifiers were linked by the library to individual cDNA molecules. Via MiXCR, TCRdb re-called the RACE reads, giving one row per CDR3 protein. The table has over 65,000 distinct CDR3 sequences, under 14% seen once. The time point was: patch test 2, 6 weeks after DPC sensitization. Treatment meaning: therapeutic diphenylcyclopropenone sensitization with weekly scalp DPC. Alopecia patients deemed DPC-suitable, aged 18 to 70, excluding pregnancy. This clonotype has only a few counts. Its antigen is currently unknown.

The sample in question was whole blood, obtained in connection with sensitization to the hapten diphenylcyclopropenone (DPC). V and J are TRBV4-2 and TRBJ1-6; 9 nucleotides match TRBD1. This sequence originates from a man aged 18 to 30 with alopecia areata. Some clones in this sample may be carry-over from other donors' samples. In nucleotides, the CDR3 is TGTGCCAGCAGCCCCTTTCGGACAGGGGATTCACCCCTCCACTTT. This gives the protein CASSPFRTGDSPLHF.